Below are 4 T cell receptor beta chains sequenced from a single sample in a study of cytomegalovirus exposure and HLA in healthy donors. Primers for the PCR totalled 60 Vbeta and 13 Jbeta. Measured with immunoSEQ multiplex PCR; TCRdb has only the in-frame clones, and not every one. This table has 120,000 to 150,000 clones, 60% to 85% appearing once. The specimen was PBMCs. These receptors originate from a man younger than 35 in good health and CMV-seronegative.

The rearrangement uses TRBV7-2 and TRBJ2-7, with 9 bases matching TRBD1. In germline, CDR1 is SGHTA, CDR2 FQGNSA. Germline trimming cut 4 bases from V and 2 bases from J; bases unmatched to any gene: 3. This CDR3 contains 14 residues. The CDR3 nucleotides are TGTGCCAGCAGCTGGGGACAGGGCGCCTACGAGCAGTACTTC. Encoded protein: CASSWGQGAYEQYF.

The chain couples TRBV5-1 to TRBJ2-5; TRBD1 aligns across 7 bases. Germline values: CDR1 SGHRS, CDR2 YFSETQ. The CDR3 is 15 amino acids. Trimming cost V 3 bases and J 2 bases; bases outside gene matches: 7. The DNA of the CDR3 is TGCGCCAGCAGCTCCGGACAGGCACTACAAGAGACCCAGTACTTC. Amino acids: CASSSGQALQETQYF.

This clone was detected once. This chain uses TRBV6-1 with TRBJ2-7; D ambiguous. The CDR3 spans 14 residues. CDR1 is MNHNS and CDR2 is SASEGT in the germline V gene. V lost 5 bases to trimming and J lost 0 bases, with 11 bases between them. CDR3 nucleotide sequence: TGTGCCAGCAGTACTCATGGTAACTCCTACGAGCAGTACTTC. This encodes CASSTHGNSYEQYF.

V gene TRBV30 combines with J gene TRBJ1-2, with D maybe TRBD1 (5 bases). Germline assignment: CDR1 GTSNPN and CDR2 SVGIG (reference sequence). The V end was cut by 0 bases, the J end by 6 bases, with 8 bases between. The CDR3 has 12 amino acids. The CDR3 DNA sequence: TGTGCCTGGAGTGTCGAAGGGGATGGCTACACCTTC. Protein product: CAWSVEGDGYTF.